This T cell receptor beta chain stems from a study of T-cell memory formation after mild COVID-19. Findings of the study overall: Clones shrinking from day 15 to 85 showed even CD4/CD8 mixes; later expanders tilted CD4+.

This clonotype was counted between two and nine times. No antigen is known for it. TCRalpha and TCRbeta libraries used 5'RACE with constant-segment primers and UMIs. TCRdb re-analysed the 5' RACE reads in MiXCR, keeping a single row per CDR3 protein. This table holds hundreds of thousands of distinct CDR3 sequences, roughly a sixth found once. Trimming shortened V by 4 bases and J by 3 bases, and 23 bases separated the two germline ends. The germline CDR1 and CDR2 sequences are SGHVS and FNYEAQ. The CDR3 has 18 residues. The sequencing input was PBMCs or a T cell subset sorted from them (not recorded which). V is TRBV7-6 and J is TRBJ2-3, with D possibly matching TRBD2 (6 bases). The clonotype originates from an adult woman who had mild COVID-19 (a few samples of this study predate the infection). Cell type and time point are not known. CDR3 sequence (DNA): TGTGCCAGCAGCTGGCGCGAATGGGCAAAGGAGGGAACAGATACGCAGTATTTT. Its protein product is CASSWREWAKEGTDTQYF.